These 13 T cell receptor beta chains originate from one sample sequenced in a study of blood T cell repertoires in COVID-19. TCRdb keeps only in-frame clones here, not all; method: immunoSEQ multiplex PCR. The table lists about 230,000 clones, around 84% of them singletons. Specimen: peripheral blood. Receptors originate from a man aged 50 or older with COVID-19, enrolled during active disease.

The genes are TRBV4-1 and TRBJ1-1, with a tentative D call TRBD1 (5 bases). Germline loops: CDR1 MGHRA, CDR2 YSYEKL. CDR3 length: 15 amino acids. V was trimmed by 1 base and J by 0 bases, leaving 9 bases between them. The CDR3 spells CASSQVRGLNTEAFF. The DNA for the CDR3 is TGCGCCAGCAGCCAAGTCCGGGGGTTGAACACTGAAGCTTTCTTT.

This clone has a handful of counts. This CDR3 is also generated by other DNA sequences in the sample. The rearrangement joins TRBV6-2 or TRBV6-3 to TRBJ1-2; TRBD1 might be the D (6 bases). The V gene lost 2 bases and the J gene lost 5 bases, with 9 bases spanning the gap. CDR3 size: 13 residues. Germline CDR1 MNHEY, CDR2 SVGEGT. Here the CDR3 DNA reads TGTGCCAGCAGTTACCCCGGACAGTATGGCTACACCTTC. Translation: CASSYPGQYGYTF.

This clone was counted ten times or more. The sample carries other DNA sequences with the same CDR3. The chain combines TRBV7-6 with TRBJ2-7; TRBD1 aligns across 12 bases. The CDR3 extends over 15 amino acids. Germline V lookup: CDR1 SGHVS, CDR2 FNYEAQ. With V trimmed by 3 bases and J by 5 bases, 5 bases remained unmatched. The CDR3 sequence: CASSFTGTGGHEQYF. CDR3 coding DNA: TGTGCCAGCAGCTTCACCGGGACAGGGGGCCACGAGCAGTACTTC.

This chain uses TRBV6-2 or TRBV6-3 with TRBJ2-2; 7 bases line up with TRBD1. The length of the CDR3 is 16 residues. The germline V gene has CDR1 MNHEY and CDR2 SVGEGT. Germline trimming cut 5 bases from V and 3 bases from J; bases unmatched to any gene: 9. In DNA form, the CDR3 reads TGTGCCAGCAGTGGAGGACAGGTCGAGGACACCGGGGAGCTGTTTTTT. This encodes CASSGGQVEDTGELFF.

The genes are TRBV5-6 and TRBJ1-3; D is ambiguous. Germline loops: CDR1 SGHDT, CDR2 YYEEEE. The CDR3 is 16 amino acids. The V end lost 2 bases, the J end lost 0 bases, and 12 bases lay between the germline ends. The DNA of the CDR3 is TGTGCCAGCAGCTTAGTGCGGTCCCCCTCTGGAAACACCATATATTTT. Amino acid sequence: CASSLVRSPSGNTIYF.

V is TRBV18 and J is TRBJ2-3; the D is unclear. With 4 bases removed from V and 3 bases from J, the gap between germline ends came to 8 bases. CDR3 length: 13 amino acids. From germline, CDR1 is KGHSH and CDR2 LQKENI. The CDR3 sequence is CASSQPPTDTQYF. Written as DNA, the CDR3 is TGTGCCAGCTCACAACCCCCAACAGATACGCAGTATTTT.

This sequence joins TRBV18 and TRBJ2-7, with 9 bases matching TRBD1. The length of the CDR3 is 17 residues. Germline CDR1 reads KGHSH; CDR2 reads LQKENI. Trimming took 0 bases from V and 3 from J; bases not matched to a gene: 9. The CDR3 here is CASSPPSNRGRDYEQYF. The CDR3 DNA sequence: TGTGCCAGCTCACCACCGTCCAACAGGGGGCGCGACTACGAGCAGTACTTC.

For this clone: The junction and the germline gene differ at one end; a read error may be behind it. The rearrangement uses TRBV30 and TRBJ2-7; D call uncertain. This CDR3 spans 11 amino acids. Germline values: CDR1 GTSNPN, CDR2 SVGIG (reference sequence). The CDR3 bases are TGTGCCTGGAGTGTCTCCCACGAGCAGTACTTC. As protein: CAWSVSHEQYF.

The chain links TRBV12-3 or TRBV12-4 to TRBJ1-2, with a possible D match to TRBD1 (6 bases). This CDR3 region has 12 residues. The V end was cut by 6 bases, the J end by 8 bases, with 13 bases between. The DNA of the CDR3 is TGTGCCAGCAGCCCGAACAGGGACGGCTACACCTTC. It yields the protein CASSPNRDGYTF.

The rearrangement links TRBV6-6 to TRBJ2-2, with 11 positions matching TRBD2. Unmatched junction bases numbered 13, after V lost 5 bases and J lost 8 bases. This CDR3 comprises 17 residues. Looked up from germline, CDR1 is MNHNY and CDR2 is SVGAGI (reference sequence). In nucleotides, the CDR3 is TGTGCCAGCAGTCGTCCGAATAGCGGGAGGGCCCGTGGGGAGCTGTTTTTT. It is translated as CASSRPNSGRARGELFF.

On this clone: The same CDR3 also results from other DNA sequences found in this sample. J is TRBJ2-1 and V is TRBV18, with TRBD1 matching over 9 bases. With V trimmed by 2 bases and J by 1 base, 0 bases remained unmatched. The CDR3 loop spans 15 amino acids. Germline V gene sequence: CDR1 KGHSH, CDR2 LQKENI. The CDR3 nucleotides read TGTGCCAGCTCACCAGGACAGGGGTCCTACAATGAGCAGTTCTTC. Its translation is CASSPGQGSYNEQFF.

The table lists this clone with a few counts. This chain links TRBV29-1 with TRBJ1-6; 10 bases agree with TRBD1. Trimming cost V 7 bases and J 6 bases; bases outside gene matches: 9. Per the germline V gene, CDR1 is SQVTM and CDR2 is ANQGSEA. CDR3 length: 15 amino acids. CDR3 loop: CSARQGASANSPLHF. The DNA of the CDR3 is TGCAGCGCCAGACAGGGGGCTTCGGCTAATTCACCCCTCCACTTT.

CDR3 sequence (DNA): TGTGCCAGCAGTGAGGGGACAGGGAGTAACTATGGCTACACCTTC. This sequence encodes CASSEGTGSNYGYTF. The chain links TRBV6-1 to TRBJ1-2, with 9 positions matching TRBD1. The CDR3 length is 15 residues. From germline, CDR1 is MNHNS and CDR2 SASEGT. With V trimmed by 3 bases and J by 1 base, 3 bases remained unmatched.